The 17 T cell receptor beta chains reported below all come from one sample, sequenced in a study of T cells expressing NK-cell markers. Reprocessing the 5' RACE reads, TCRdb reports a single entry for every CDR3 protein and omits DNA. This sample's table reports 500,000 or so distinct CDR3 sequences. The sequenced sample was blood T cells: a sorted CD56 or NKG2C T cell subset, CD4+ or CD8+ T cells, or bulk PBMC T cells (not recorded which). The receptors stem from a man younger than 35 in good health.

The chain is built from TRBV6-1 and TRBJ2-3; the TRBD2 assignment by TCRdb is unverifiable without DNA. CDR1 is MNHNS and CDR2 is SASEGT in the germline V gene. The CDR3 contains 17 residues. CDR3 protein: CASRTSGRGYGADTQYF.

V gene TRBV6-1 combines with J gene TRBJ2-1; the TCRdb call, TRBD2, lacks DNA for checking. Germline assignment: CDR1 MNHNS and CDR2 SASEGT. The length of the CDR3 is 15 residues. The chain's CDR3 is CASSPLTSGRVEQFF.

The J gene is TRBJ2-7, the V gene TRBV15; TCRdb outputs TRBD1, but without DNA this stays unchecked. CDR3 length equals 16 residues. The germline V gene has CDR1 LNHNV and CDR2 YYDKDF (reference sequence). The CDR3 protein is CATSRGVGGGTYEQYF.

J is TRBJ2-5 and V is TRBV5-1; TCRdb gives TRBD2 as the D gene, but with no DNA this cannot be confirmed. Germline CDR1 SGHRS, CDR2 YFSETQ. This CDR3 has 15 residues. The chain's CDR3 is CASRTREGFQETQYF. Complete variable domain (other parts from reference TRBV5-1 and TRBJ2-5): KAGVTQTPRYLIKTRGQQVTLSCSPISGHRSVSWYQQTPGQGLQFLFEYFSETQRNKGNFPGRFSGRQFSNSRSEMNVSTLELGDSALYLCASRTREGFQETQYFGPGTRLLVL.

This chain joins TRBV24-1 and TRBJ2-5. CDR3 length: 13 amino acids. Germline V gives CDR1 KGHDR, CDR2 SFDVKD. The chain's CDR3 is CATSDSNLETQYF.

The chain carries TRBV27 and TRBJ1-2. The V gene's germline CDR1 is MNHEY and CDR2 SMNVEV (reference sequence). The CDR3 loop spans 13 amino acids. The CDR3 is CASSLLGNYGYTF.

The chain uses TRBV7-8 and TRBJ2-5; as DNA is missing, the TRBD1 call by TCRdb cannot be tested. The CDR3 runs to 16 residues. Germline V lookup: CDR1 SGHVS, CDR2 FQNEAQ. CDR3 amino acids: CASSFPRVPQGGTQYF.

V and J are TRBV6-1 and TRBJ2-1; TCRdb proposes TRBD2, but this gene call is untestable without DNA. The CDR3 is 18 residues long. CDR1 and CDR2 (germline): MNHNS, SASEGT. The CDR3 here is CASLRELAAVSSYNEQFF.

V gene TRBV4-1 combines with J gene TRBJ2-3; without DNA, the TCRdb call of TRBD1 cannot be checked. The CDR3 totals 17 residues. CDR1 and CDR2 from the germline V gene are MGHRA and YSYEKL. CDR3 in amino acids: CASSQDAQDSLTDTQYF.

This chain joins TRBV11-3 and TRBJ2-1; TCRdb names TRBD1, which stays unverified in the absence of DNA. The CDR3 is made up of 15 amino acids. The germline gives CDR1 SGHNT, CDR2 YENEEA. CDR3 region: CASSPLQGLVNEQFF.

This chain's CDR3 is CASSSLAGGTNIQYF. The rearrangement links TRBV11-3 to TRBJ2-4; TCRdb picks TRBD2, but there is no DNA to check that call. Germline assignment: CDR1 SGHNT and CDR2 YENEEA. CDR3 length: 15 residues.

The V gene is TRBV11-2, the J gene TRBJ2-7; checking the TCRdb D call of TRBD1 is not possible without DNA. Germline CDR1 reads SGHAT; CDR2 reads FQNNGV. This CDR3 has 15 amino acids. The CDR3 loop reads CASSFGQGAHYEQYF.

The chain has TRBV12-3 or TRBV12-4 and TRBJ2-3. The CDR3 spans 13 residues. The CDR3 is CASSASDATTQYF.

The CDR3 reads CASSELAGLHEQFF. This chain links TRBV10-2 with TRBJ2-1; TCRdb indicates TRBD2, and absent DNA this call remains unverified. The length of the CDR3 is 14 residues. Germline V gives CDR1 WSHSY, CDR2 SAAADI.

V usage is TRBV24-1 and J usage is TRBJ2-2; without DNA, the TCRdb call of TRBD1 cannot be checked. Per the germline V gene, CDR1 is KGHDR and CDR2 is SFDVKD. The CDR3 has 16 amino acids. CDR3 region: CATSDLRRQGSGELFF.

J is TRBJ2-1 and V is TRBV29-1; checking the TCRdb D call of TRBD2 is not possible without DNA. Germline loops: CDR1 SQVTM, CDR2 ANQGSEA. This CDR3 is built from 16 residues. The chain's CDR3 is CSVEDGAGGLYNEQFF.

This chain connects TRBV27 to TRBJ2-7; the TRBD1 assignment by TCRdb is unverifiable without DNA. The V gene's germline CDR1 is MNHEY and CDR2 SMNVEV (reference sequence). The CDR3 sequence is 12 residues long. The CDR3 is CIAGRGTYEQYF.